This T cell receptor (beta chain) originates from a study of T cell responses to AZD1222 COVID-19 vaccine. General study findings and limits: It was only six AZD1222 recipients who were seropositive at baseline. The donors showed a predominance of white British ancestry and of females, with possible underestimation of clonal diversity. Epitopes outside B.1.351 and B.1.1.7 mutated regions reportedly drew nearly half of spike TCRs. Compared with day 0, the breadth and depth of the Spike-specific TCR repertoire rose significantly after two doses of AZD1222.

Worth noting for this clone: Its cognate antigen is unknown.

Measured with immunoSEQ multiplex PCR; TCRdb has only the in-frame clones, and not every one. The repertoire includes about 150,000 clones, less than 95% of them detected once, and around 4% sits in the top ten. The CDR3 spans 10 residues. V was trimmed by 7 bases and J by 8 bases, leaving 5 bases between them. Germline CDR1 is MDHEN and CDR2 is SYDVKM. The chain has TRBV28 and TRBJ1-4; no reliable D call. The sequencing here drew on peripheral blood, taken on day 0 of AZD1222 vaccination. This clonotype was sampled from an adult in good health. CDR3 protein: CASMGEKLFF. As DNA, the CDR3 is TGTGCCAGCATGGGGGAAAAACTGTTTTTT.